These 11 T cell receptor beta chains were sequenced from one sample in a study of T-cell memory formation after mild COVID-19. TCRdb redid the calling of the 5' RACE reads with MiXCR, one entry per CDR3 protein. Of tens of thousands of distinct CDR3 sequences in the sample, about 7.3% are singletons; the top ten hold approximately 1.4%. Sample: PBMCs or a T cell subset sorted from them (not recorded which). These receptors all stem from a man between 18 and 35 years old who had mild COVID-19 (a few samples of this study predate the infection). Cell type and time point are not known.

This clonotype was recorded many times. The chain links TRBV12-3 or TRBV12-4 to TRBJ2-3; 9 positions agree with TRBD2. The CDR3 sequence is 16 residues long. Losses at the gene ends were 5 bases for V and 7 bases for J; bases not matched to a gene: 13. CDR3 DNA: TGTGCCAGCAGTCCCATGAGGGGCGGGGGGGCCAATACGCAGTATTTT. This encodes CASSPMRGGGANTQYF.

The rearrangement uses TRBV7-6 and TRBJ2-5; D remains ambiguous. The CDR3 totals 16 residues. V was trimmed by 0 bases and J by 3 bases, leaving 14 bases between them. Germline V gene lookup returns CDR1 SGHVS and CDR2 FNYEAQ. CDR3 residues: CASSLALRVGKETQYF. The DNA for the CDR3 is TGTGCCAGCAGCTTAGCGCTAAGGGTAGGAAAAGAGACCCAGTACTTC.

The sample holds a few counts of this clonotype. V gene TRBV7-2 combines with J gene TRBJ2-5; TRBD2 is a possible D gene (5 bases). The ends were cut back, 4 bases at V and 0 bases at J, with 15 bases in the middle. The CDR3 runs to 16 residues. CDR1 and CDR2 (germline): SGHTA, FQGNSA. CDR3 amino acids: CASSSAWRSYQETQYF. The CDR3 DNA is TGTGCCAGCAGCTCAGCGTGGAGGTCGTACCAAGAGACCCAGTACTTC.

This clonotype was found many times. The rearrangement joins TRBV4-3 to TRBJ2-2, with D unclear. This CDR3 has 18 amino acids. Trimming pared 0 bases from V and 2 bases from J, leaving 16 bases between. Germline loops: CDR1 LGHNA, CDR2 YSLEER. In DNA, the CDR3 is TGCGCCAGCAGCCAAGAATCGATTCGGGCCCTAAACACCGGGGAGCTGTTTTTT. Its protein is CASSQESIRALNTGELFF.

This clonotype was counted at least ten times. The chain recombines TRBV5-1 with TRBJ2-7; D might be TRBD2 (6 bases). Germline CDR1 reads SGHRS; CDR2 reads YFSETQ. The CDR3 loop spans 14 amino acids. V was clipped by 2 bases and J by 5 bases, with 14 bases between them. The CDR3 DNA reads TGCGCCAGCAGCTTAGGAGGGGACCGCCACGAGCAGTACGTC. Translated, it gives CASSLGGDRHEQYV.

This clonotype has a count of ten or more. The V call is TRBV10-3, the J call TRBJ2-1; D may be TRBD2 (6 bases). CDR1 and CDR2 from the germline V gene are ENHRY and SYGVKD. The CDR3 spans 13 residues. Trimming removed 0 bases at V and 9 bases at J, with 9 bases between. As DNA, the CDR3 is TGTGCCATCAGTGAGTCGGCGGGGACTGAGCAGTTCTTC. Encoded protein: CAISESAGTEQFF.

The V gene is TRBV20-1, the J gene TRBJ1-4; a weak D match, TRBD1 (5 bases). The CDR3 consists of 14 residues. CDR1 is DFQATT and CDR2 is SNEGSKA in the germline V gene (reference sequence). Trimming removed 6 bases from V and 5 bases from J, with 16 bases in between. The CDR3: CSAPRGARNEKLFF. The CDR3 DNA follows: TGCAGTGCCCCTCGGGGCGCGCGGAATGAAAAACTGTTTTTT.

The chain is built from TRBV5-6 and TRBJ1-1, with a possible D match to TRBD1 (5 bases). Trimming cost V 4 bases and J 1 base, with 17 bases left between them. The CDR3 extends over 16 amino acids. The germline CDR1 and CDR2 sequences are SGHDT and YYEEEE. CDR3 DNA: TGTGCCAGCAGCCCAGTTTCTAGGGGAAAGAACACTGAAGCTTTCTTT. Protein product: CASSPVSRGKNTEAFF.

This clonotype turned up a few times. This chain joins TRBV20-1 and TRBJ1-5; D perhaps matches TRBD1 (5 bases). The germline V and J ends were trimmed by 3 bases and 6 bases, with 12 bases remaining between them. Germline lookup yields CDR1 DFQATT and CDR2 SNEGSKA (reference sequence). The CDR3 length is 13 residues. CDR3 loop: CSASGAQGQPQHF. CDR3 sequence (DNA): TGCAGTGCTAGCGGGGCCCAGGGTCAGCCCCAGCATTTT.

The DNA of the CDR3 is TGTGCCAGCAGCCGGGGACAGGCAGAAGCTTTCTTT. Its protein is CASSRGQAEAFF. The V gene is TRBV7-9, the J gene TRBJ1-1; 8 nucleotides match TRBD1. With V trimmed by 5 bases and J by 8 bases, 4 bases remained unmatched. The CDR3 is 12 residues long. In germline, CDR1 is SEHNR, CDR2 FQNEAQ (reference sequence).

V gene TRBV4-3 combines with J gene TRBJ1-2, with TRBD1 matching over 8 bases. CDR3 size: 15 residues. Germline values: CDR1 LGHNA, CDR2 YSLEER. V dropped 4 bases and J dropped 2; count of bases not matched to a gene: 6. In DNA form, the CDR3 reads TGCGCCAGCAGCCTGGGACAGGTTGTAAACTATGGCTACACCTTC. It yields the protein CASSLGQVVNYGYTF.